This is a list of T cell receptor beta chains from one sample in a study of T cells in Graves' hyperthyroidism and ophthalmopathy. TCRdb reprocessed the multiplex PCR reads with MiXCR, giving one entry per CDR3 protein. The data hold roughly 380,000 distinct CDR3 sequences, with roughly 13% observed a single time. The source material was blood. The receptors stem from a man aged 25 to 45 with Graves' hyperthyroidism that later progressed to Graves' ophthalmopathy. The CDR3 runs from the conserved cysteine through the conserved F or W. D genes are given only for firm matches. A clone size is listed for some rows: how often the clone was seen (once, few, many), or a class if it is expanded.

V,length,D,J,size,DNA,CDR3
TRBV5-5,18,TRBD1,TRBJ2-7,NA,TGTGCCAGCAGCTTGCAAAGAGCAGGGACAGGGTTTTTCTACGAGCAGTACTTC,CASSLQRAGTGFFYEQYF
TRBV14,14,NA,TRBJ1-2,few,TGTGCCAGCAGCCCGCCCGGGGGACCATATGGCTACACCTTC,CASSPPGGPYGYTF
TRBV20-1,13,NA,TRBJ2-3,few,TGCAGTGCTAGAAATTTAAGACCGGATACGCAGTATTTT,CSARNLRPDTQYF
TRBV18,14,NA,TRBJ2-1,many,TGTGCCAGCTCACCGTCTGATAGGGACGATGAGCAGTTCTTC,CASSPSDRDDEQFF
TRBV27,15,TRBD2,TRBJ2-1,many,TGTGCCAGCAGTTGGGGGACTAGCGGAGACAATGAGCAGTTCTTC,CASSWGTSGDNEQFF
TRBV5-6,15,TRBD2,TRBJ2-1,NA,TGTGCCAGCAGCTACGGACTAGCGGCCTACAATGAGCAGTTCTTC,CASSYGLAAYNEQFF
TRBV9,18,TRBD2,TRBJ2-5,few,TGTGCCAGCAGCGTAGAGGGAACGTTGAGCGGGGGGGCAGAGACCCAGTACTTC,CASSVEGTLSGGAETQYF
TRBV20-1,13,TRBD1,TRBJ2-3,many,TGCAGTGCTCCTACAGGGGACGGAGATACGCAGTATTTT,CSAPTGDGDTQYF
TRBV18,14,NA,TRBJ1-2,many,TGTGCCAGCTCACCATCTCAGGAGCCCTATGGCTACACCTTC,CASSPSQEPYGYTF
TRBV24-1,14,TRBD2,TRBJ2-7,many,TGTGCCACCAGATCCGGGACTACCTTCGGCGAGCAGTACTTC,CATRSGTTFGEQYF